This T cell receptor beta chain was sequenced in a study of shared clonotypes between healthy human individuals. This clone was picked up a small number of times. The CDR3 totals 13 residues. Looked up from germline, CDR1 is ENHRY and CDR2 is SYGVKD. V was clipped by 8 bases and J by 4 bases; unmatched bases: 1. The repertoire was sequenced with immunoSEQ multiplex PCR; TCRdb's copy has only in-frame clones and lacks some. The sample lists about 320,000 clones; around 86% were seen once. The clonotype originates from a man between 18 and 35 years old in good health. The sequenced sample was memory CD8+ T cells sorted from blood. As to subset: CD45RO+ cells pooled with CCR7-negative TemRA cells. This chain connects TRBV10-3 to TRBJ2-3; 12 positions agree with TRBD1. CDR3 sequence: CAIGTGGSDTQYF. In DNA form, the CDR3 reads TGTGCCATCGGGACAGGGGGCTCAGATACGCAGTATTTT.